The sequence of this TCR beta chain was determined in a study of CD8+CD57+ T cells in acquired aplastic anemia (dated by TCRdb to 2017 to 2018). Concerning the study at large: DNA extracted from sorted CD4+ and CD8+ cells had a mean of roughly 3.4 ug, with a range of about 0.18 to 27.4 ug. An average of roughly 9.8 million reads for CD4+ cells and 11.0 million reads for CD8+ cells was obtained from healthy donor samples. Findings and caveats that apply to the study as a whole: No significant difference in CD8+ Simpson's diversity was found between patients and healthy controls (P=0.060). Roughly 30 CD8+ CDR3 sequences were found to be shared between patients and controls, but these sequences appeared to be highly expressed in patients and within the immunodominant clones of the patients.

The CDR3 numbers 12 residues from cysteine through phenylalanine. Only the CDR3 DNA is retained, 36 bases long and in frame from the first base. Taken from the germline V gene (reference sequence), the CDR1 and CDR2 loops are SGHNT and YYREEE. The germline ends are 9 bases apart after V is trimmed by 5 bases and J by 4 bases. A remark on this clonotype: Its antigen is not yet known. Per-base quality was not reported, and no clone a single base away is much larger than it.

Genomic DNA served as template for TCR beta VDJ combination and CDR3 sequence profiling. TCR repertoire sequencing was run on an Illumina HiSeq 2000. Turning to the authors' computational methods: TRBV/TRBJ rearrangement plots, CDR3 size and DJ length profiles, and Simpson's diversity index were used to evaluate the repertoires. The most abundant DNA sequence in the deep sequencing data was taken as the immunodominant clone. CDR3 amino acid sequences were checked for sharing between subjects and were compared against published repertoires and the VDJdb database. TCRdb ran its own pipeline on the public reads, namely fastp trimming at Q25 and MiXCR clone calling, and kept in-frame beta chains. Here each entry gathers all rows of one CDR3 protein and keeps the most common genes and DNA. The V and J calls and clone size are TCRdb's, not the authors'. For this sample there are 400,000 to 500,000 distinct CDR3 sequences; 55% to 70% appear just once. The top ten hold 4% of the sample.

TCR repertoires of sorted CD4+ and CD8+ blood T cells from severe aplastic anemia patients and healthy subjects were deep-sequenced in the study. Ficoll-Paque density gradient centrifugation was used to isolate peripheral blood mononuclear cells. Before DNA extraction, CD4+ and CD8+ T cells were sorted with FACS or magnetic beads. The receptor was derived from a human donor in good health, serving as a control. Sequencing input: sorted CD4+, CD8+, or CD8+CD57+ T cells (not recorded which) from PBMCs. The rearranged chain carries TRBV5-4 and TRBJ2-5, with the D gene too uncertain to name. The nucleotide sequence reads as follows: TGTGCCAGCAGGGAGAGGACAGAGACCCAGTACTTC. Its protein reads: CASRERTETQYF.